These 31 T cell receptor beta chains came from one sample sequenced in a study of regulatory T cells in long-lasting Graves disease. Sequencing libraries for TCR beta were prepared with iRepertoire HTBI primers and Arm-PCR of CDR3 regions. MiXCR, applied by TCRdb to the multiplex PCR reads, yields one record per CDR3 protein. The table includes around 500,000 distinct CDR3 sequences, about a fifth detected once. Described time point: persistent/refractory GD, antithyroid drugs over 5 years with positive TRAb. Preparation of the TCR library used RNA extracted from PBMCs. The sequencing used peripheral blood mononuclear cells (PBMCs), collected when the disease was refractory, from a patient treated with antithyroid drugs. The receptors derive from a female donor with Graves disease.

A few counts support this clonotype. The chain recombines TRBV12-3 or TRBV12-4 with TRBJ2-1; 12 nucleotides align to TRBD2. V dropped 6 bases and J dropped 5; count of bases not matched to a gene: 5. The CDR3 has 15 amino acids. In DNA, the CDR3 is TGTGCCAGCAGACGGACTAGCGGGACCGACAATGAGCAGTTCTTC. Its protein is CASRRTSGTDNEQFF.

This clonotype has only a few counts. The CDR3 is CASSQESWGSSTNEKLFF. CDR3 nucleotides: TGTGCCAGCAGCCAAGAGAGTTGGGGCTCGTCAACTAATGAAAAACTGTTTTTT. The chain employs TRBV4-2 and TRBJ1-4; TRBD1 might be the D (5 bases). V gave up 0 bases and J gave up 0 bases, with 14 bases separating them. This CDR3 region has 18 residues. CDR1 and CDR2 from the germline V gene are LGHNA and YNFKEQ.

This clonotype was counted many times. This chain links TRBV20-1 with TRBJ1-2; no reliable D call. The V gene's germline CDR1 is DFQATT and CDR2 SNEGSKA (reference sequence). V lost 5 bases to trimming and J lost 2 bases, with 9 bases between them. CDR3 size: 12 residues. The CDR3: CSAEDRNYGYTF. In DNA form, the CDR3 reads TGCAGTGCTGAGGACCGGAACTATGGCTACACCTTC.

The chain carries TRBV5-6 and TRBJ2-5, with D possibly being TRBD2 (5 bases). The CDR3 length is 11 residues. Germline V gene sequence: CDR1 SGHDT, CDR2 YYEEEE. Trimming took off 3 bases at V and 9 bases at J, with 9 bases between the two ends. The CDR3 DNA follows: TGTGCCAGCAGCTCAGTGGAGGCCCAGTACTTC. Encoded protein: CASSSVEAQYF.

This clonotype was found many times. V gene TRBV10-3 combines with J gene TRBJ2-7; 9 nucleotides match TRBD2. Trimming removed 6 bases from V and 3 bases from J; junction bases left unmatched: 12. The CDR3 has 16 residues. Germline V gene lookup returns CDR1 ENHRY and CDR2 SYGVKD. DNA of the CDR3: TGTGCCATCAGGAGGTCTAGCGGGATAGACCTCTACGAGCAGTACTTC. It is translated as CAIRRSSGIDLYEQYF.

The chain recombines TRBV7-2 with TRBJ2-5; D is possibly TRBD1 or TRBD2 (6 bases each). V was trimmed by 5 bases and J by 5 bases, leaving 15 bases between them. Germline CDR1 and CDR2: SGHTA and FQGNSA. The CDR3 length is 14 residues. The CDR3 is CASSHRGAGETQYF. As DNA, the CDR3 is TGTGCCAGCAGCCATAGGGGGGCAGGGGAGACCCAGTACTTC.

The rearrangement uses TRBV6-1 and TRBJ2-2; D is undetermined. Germline lookup yields CDR1 MNHNS and CDR2 SASEGT. V lost 5 bases, J lost 8 bases, and 15 bases lay in between. This CDR3 is 14 amino acids long. In DNA, the CDR3 is TGTGCCAGCAGTAAGAACTCTCCACCGGGGGAGCTGTTTTTT. Protein sequence: CASSKNSPPGELFF.

This clonotype was found many times. The chain carries TRBV11-2 and TRBJ2-7; 10 bases line up with TRBD2. The CDR3 loop spans 14 amino acids. Losses at the gene ends were 5 bases for V and 9 bases for J; bases not matched to a gene: 10. Germline CDR1 and CDR2: SGHAT and FQNNGV. CDR3 protein: CASSLTSGTPGQYF. CDR3 DNA sequence: TGTGCCAGCAGCCTTACTAGCGGGACTCCCGGGCAGTACTTC.

This clonotype was picked up one time. The chain joins TRBV6-1 to TRBJ1-5, with D uncertain. CDR1 and CDR2 from the germline V gene are MNHNS and SASEGT. V was cut by 2 bases and J by 2 bases, with 13 bases left in between. The CDR3 sequence is 16 residues long. This CDR3 is CASSELWGEGNQPQHF. CDR3 coding DNA: TGTGCCAGCAGTGAATTGTGGGGAGAGGGCAATCAGCCCCAGCATTTT.

This clonotype was seen at least ten times. The chain joins TRBV6-1 to TRBJ1-2, with D perhaps matching TRBD1 (6 bases). Trimming stripped 10 bases from V and 6 bases from J, with 15 bases between. The CDR3 covers 12 residues. CDR1 is MNHNS, CDR2 SASEGT, per germline. CDR3 loop: CATKRGEDGYTF. CDR3 bases: TGTGCCACCAAAAGGGGGGAAGATGGCTACACCTTC.

In its sample, this clonotype was seen a few times. The V gene is TRBV7-2, the J gene TRBJ1-2; D unclear. The CDR3 spans 11 residues. Germline V gene lookup returns CDR1 SGHTA and CDR2 FQGNSA. Trimming took off 4 bases at V and 7 bases at J, with 7 bases between the two ends. CDR3 sequence: CASSSAGGYTF. CDR3 in DNA: TGTGCCAGCAGCTCGGCGGGTGGCTACACCTTC.

At least ten counts were recorded for this clonotype. V is TRBV12-3 or TRBV12-4 and J is TRBJ1-2, with D possibly TRBD1 on 6 matching bases. This CDR3 comprises 14 residues. V was cut by 7 bases and J by 8 bases, with 20 bases left in between. DNA for the CDR3: TGTGCCAGCACTGGACAGACTCCCCAAGGCGGCTACACCTTC. Its protein product is CASTGQTPQGGYTF.

This clonotype was seen ten or more times. The V call is TRBV29-1, the J call TRBJ1-1; a weak D match, TRBD1 (5 bases). V dropped 0 bases and J dropped 0 bases, with 8 bases sitting between them. CDR3 length: 14 amino acids. Germline values: CDR1 SQVTM, CDR2 ANQGSEA. The CDR3 DNA reads as TGCAGCGTTGAAGATGACAGTATGAACACTGAAGCTTTCTTT. It codes for CSVEDDSMNTEAFF.

The CDR3 reads CSVDKTGVNTEAFF. The CDR3 DNA reads TGCAGCGTAGACAAGACAGGAGTGAACACTGAAGCTTTCTTT. J is TRBJ1-1 and V is TRBV29-1; a possible D gene is TRBD1 (6 bases). Trimming removed 6 bases from V and 0 bases from J, with 14 bases in between. The CDR3 consists of 14 residues. CDR1 is SQVTM, CDR2 ANQGSEA, per germline. The full variable domain, with the rest looked up from reference TRBV29-1 and TRBJ1-1, is SAVISQKPSRDICQRGTSLTIQCQVDSQVTMMFWYRQQPGQSLTLIATANQGSEATYESGFVIDKFPISRPNLTFSTLTVSNMSPEDSSIYLCSVDKTGVNTEAFFGQGTRLTVV.

This clonotype was counted many times. The V and J genes are TRBV5-8 and TRBJ1-4, with TRBD1 as a possible D gene (6 bases). This CDR3 region has 16 residues. V gave up 4 bases and J gave up 5 bases, with 18 bases separating them. The germline CDR1 and CDR2 sequences are SGHTS and YDEGEE. The CDR3 is CASSRLWTGQNEKLFF. The CDR3 region has the DNA TGTGCCAGCAGCCGCCTGTGGACCGGACAGAATGAAAAACTGTTTTTT. Looking up the rest from reference TRBV5-8 and TRBJ1-4 gives the full variable domain: EAGVTQSPTHLIKTRGQQATLRCSPISGHTSVYWYQQALGLGLQFLLWYDEGEERNRGNFPPRFSGRQFPNYSSELNVNALELEDSALYLCASSRLWTGQNEKLFFGSGTQLSVL.

The rearrangement links TRBV5-1 to TRBJ2-7; D is uncertain. V lost 0 bases, J lost 0 bases, and 13 bases lay in between. Germline V lookup: CDR1 SGHRS, CDR2 YFSETQ. The CDR3 has 16 residues. The CDR3: CASSLVAPMSSYEQYF. The CDR3 DNA is TGCGCCAGCAGCTTGGTGGCCCCAATGAGCTCCTACGAGCAGTACTTC.

This chain links TRBV7-9 with TRBJ2-7, with D tentatively TRBD2 (6 bases). The V end lost 4 bases, the J end lost 4 bases, and 14 bases lay between the germline ends. Germline CDR1 SEHNR, CDR2 FQNEAQ (reference sequence). The CDR3 extends over 14 amino acids. The CDR3 nucleotides read TGTGCCAGCAGCTCCGGGACTCAGGAATACGAGCAGTACTTC. This codes for CASSSGTQEYEQYF.

In its sample, this clonotype was seen many times. This sequence joins TRBV28 and TRBJ2-7; 7 bases line up with TRBD2. V shed 5 bases, J shed 3 bases, and the junction held 7 bases outside the gene matches. This CDR3 has 14 amino acids. Germline V gene lookup returns CDR1 MDHEN and CDR2 SYDVKM. CDR3 protein: CASSDLAENYEQYF. The CDR3 DNA reads TGTGCCAGCAGTGATCTAGCGGAGAACTACGAGCAGTACTTC.

This clonotype was observed a handful of times. The gene calls are TRBV5-5 and TRBJ2-1; 7 bases are shared with TRBD2. The CDR3 is 15 amino acids. V lost 1 base to trimming and J lost 5 bases; unmatched junction nucleotides: 6. The germline V gene encodes CDR1 SGHKS and CDR2 YYEKEE (reference sequence). The chain's CDR3 is CASSLWLAADNEQFF. The CDR3 DNA reads as TGTGCCAGCAGCTTGTGGCTAGCGGCAGACAATGAGCAGTTCTTC.

The table lists this clonotype with a few counts. This chain links TRBV14 with TRBJ2-7; D ambiguous. Germline values: CDR1 SGHDN, CDR2 FVKESK. Deletions cut 1 base from V and 4 bases from J, with 8 bases between. This CDR3 has 13 amino acids. CDR3 in amino acids: CASSQVGNYEQYF. Here the CDR3 DNA reads TGTGCCAGCAGCCAAGTAGGGAATTACGAGCAGTACTTC.

This clonotype occurred a few times. This chain uses TRBV7-6 with TRBJ2-2; possibly TRBD1 for D (6 bases). V was cut by 4 bases and J by 1 base, with 13 bases left in between. Per germline, CDR1 SGHVS and CDR2 FNYEAQ. CDR3 length equals 16 residues. The CDR3 protein is CASSSLWGQNTGELFF. CDR3 sequence (DNA): TGTGCCAGCAGCTCATTATGGGGGCAGAACACCGGGGAGCTGTTTTTT.

The V gene is TRBV18, the J gene TRBJ2-7, with D hard to call. The CDR3 runs 13 residues. Germline V CDR1 and CDR2: KGHSH, LQKENI. Trimming took 2 bases from V and 2 from J, leaving 7 bases between them. CDR3 nucleotide sequence: TGTGCCAGCTCACCAGTCAGGACCTACGAGCAGTACTTC. It codes for CASSPVRTYEQYF.

This sequence joins TRBV20-1 and TRBJ2-7; maybe TRBD2 (6 bases). The CDR3 has 14 residues. Germline V gene data show CDR1 as DFQATT and CDR2 as SNEGSKA (reference sequence). The V gene lost 6 bases and the J gene lost 2 bases, with 17 bases spanning the gap. CDR3 in amino acids: CSATGTRGAYEQYF. The CDR3 bases are TGCAGTGCCACCGGGACCCGCGGGGCCTACGAGCAGTACTTC.

V is TRBV5-1 and J is TRBJ2-2; D gene uncertain. The CDR3 has 13 amino acids. Germline V gene lookup returns CDR1 SGHRS and CDR2 YFSETQ. Trimming took off 0 bases at V and 10 bases at J, with 10 bases between the two ends. CDR3 nucleotide sequence: TGCGCCAGCAGCTTGGAAGCCTCGCCGGAGCTGTTTTTT. Amino acids: CASSLEASPELFF.

Many counts were recorded for this clonotype. The gene calls are TRBV6-1 and TRBJ1-2, with TRBD1 as a possible D gene (6 bases). This CDR3 is built from 14 residues. Germline CDR1 MNHNS, CDR2 SASEGT. V was clipped by 5 bases and J by 4 bases, with 14 bases between them. This chain's CDR3 is CASSRTGSIYGYTF. The CDR3 coding sequence is TGTGCCAGCAGTCGTACAGGGTCTATCTATGGCTACACCTTC.

This clonotype appeared many times. The chain couples TRBV2 to TRBJ2-7; D gene ambiguous. Germline loops: CDR1 SNHLY, CDR2 FYNNEI. Trimming removed 7 bases at V and 1 base at J, with 8 bases between. CDR3 size: 12 residues. CDR3 sequence reads: CASNLRSYEQYF. As DNA, the CDR3 is TGTGCCAGCAATTTAAGGTCCTACGAGCAGTACTTC.

Only a few counts were recorded for this clonotype. This sequence joins TRBV19 and TRBJ2-7; TRBD1 aligns across 8 bases. The germline CDR1 and CDR2 sequences are LNHDA and SQIVND (reference sequence). V shed 5 bases and J 2 bases; nucleotides not matched to a gene: 8. The CDR3 totals 15 residues. The CDR3 region is CASSLRWTGPYEQYF. The CDR3 DNA reads as TGTGCCAGTAGTCTAAGATGGACAGGGCCCTACGAGCAGTACTTC.

The rearrangement links TRBV14 to TRBJ2-7; 12 nucleotides agree with TRBD2. Per germline, CDR1 SGHDN and CDR2 FVKESK. V was clipped by 3 bases and J by 0 bases; unmatched bases: 6. The CDR3 has 17 residues. The CDR3 reads CASSHPSSGRASYEQYF. DNA for the CDR3: TGTGCCAGCAGCCACCCGTCTAGCGGGAGGGCCTCCTACGAGCAGTACTTC.

The rearrangement links TRBV19 to TRBJ2-3, with D possibly matching TRBD1 (5 bases). The CDR3 is 15 amino acids. The germline V gene encodes CDR1 LNHDA and CDR2 SQIVND (reference sequence). With 1 base removed from V and 1 base from J, the gap between germline ends came to 9 bases. In nucleotides, the CDR3 is TGTGCCAGTAGTATAGGAAGGGGTCGCACAGATACGCAGTATTTT. This sequence encodes CASSIGRGRTDTQYF.

This clonotype was seen repeatedly, ten times or more. The rearrangement uses TRBV7-8 and TRBJ2-5, with a tentative D call TRBD1 (5 bases). Trimming cost V 1 base and J 5 bases, with 11 bases left between them. The CDR3 totals 14 residues. The germline gives CDR1 SGHVS, CDR2 FQNEAQ. The CDR3 reads CASSLGGRSETQYF. For the CDR3, the DNA is TGTGCCAGCAGCTTAGGGGGCCGGTCGGAGACCCAGTACTTC.

Many counts were recorded for this clonotype. J is TRBJ1-2 and V is TRBV20-1; D gene ambiguous. The CDR3 spans 12 residues. Germline CDR1 reads DFQATT; CDR2 reads SNEGSKA (reference sequence). Trimming left V 5 bases short and J 2 bases short, with 9 bases between. The CDR3 loop is CSAGPLNYGYTF. The CDR3 DNA sequence: TGCAGTGCTGGACCCCTCAACTATGGCTACACCTTC.